These 26 T cell receptor beta chains came from one sample sequenced in a study of blood T cell repertoires in COVID-19. Profiled with immunoSEQ multiplex PCR; TCRdb holds only in-frame clones, not every one. The sample has 84,000 or so clones, around four fifths seen once. Sample: peripheral blood. These receptors were taken from a woman between 70 and 85 years old with active or convalescent COVID-19.

The V and J genes are TRBV28 and TRBJ2-3, with D unresolved. This CDR3 is built from 13 residues. Germline V CDR1 and CDR2: MDHEN, SYDVKM. The germline V and J ends were trimmed by 2 bases and 2 bases, with 5 bases remaining between them. The CDR3 bases are TGTGCCAGCAGTTTAGAAGCCACAGATACGCAGTATTTT. Encoded protein: CASSLEATDTQYF.

This clone has just a few counts. V and J are TRBV10-1 and TRBJ2-7; D might be TRBD1 (6 bases). Looked up from germline, CDR1 is WNHNN and CDR2 is SYGVQD (reference sequence). The CDR3 spans 20 residues. The V end was cut by 3 bases, the J end by 4 bases, with 31 bases between. CDR3: CASSDASSLTGDWGQYEQYF. The CDR3 DNA reads TGCGCCAGCAGTGACGCTTCGTCTTTGACAGGTGATTGGGGGCAGTACGAGCAGTACTTC.

This chain joins TRBV7-2 and TRBJ1-2, with 7 bases identical to TRBD1. J lost 5 bases, V lost 5 bases, and 5 bases had no gene match. Germline V lookup: CDR1 SGHTA, CDR2 FQGNSA. The CDR3 runs 13 residues. The CDR3 is CASSPGQEYGYTF. As DNA, the CDR3 is TGTGCCAGCAGCCCAGGACAGGAGTATGGCTACACCTTC.

This chain uses TRBV27 with TRBJ1-5; D is ambiguous. The CDR3 runs to 12 residues. The germline V gene encodes CDR1 MNHEY and CDR2 SMNVEV (reference sequence). CDR3 loop: CVTGNSNQPQHF. CDR3 nucleotides: TGTGTCACGGGGAATAGCAATCAGCCCCAGCATTTT.

This clone was found once. The gene calls are TRBV5-1 and TRBJ2-1, with D unclear. V lost 0 bases and J lost 5, with 3 bases in between. Germline V CDR1 and CDR2: SGHRS, YFSETQ. CDR3 size: 12 residues. CDR3 sequence (DNA): TGCGCCAGCAGCTTGGGGCACAATGAGCAGTTCTTC. Protein product: CASSLGHNEQFF.

This clone showed up just once. V gene TRBV2 combines with J gene TRBJ1-5; 7 nucleotides match TRBD1. Germline trimming cut 8 bases from V and 5 bases from J; bases unmatched to any gene: 12. Per germline, CDR1 SNHLY and CDR2 FYNNEI. The CDR3 extends over 15 amino acids. The CDR3 bases are TGTGCCAGCTCCCTCCGGGGCAGGGGGGATCAGCCCCAGCATTTT. It translates to CASSLRGRGDQPQHF.

This clone was seen a handful of times. V is TRBV27 and J is TRBJ1-5; 7 nucleotides align to TRBD1. The CDR3 contains 19 residues. Germline V CDR1 and CDR2: MNHEY, SMNVEV (reference sequence). V lost 5 bases to trimming and J lost 0 bases; unmatched junction nucleotides: 16. CDR3 nucleotide sequence: TGTGCCAGCAGTCCCCGACCGGGACAGCTTCTTTATAGCAATCAGCCCCAGCATTTT. Translation gives CASSPRPGQLLYSNQPQHF.

The gene calls are TRBV2 and TRBJ1-5, with D uncertain. CDR1 SNHLY and CDR2 FYNNEI come from the germline V gene. This CDR3 contains 12 residues. The germline V and J ends were trimmed by 0 bases and 9 bases, with 6 bases remaining between them. CDR3 residues: CASSEASWPQHF. Here the CDR3 DNA reads TGTGCCAGCAGTGAAGCATCATGGCCCCAGCATTTT.

The gene calls are TRBV15 and TRBJ2-7; 9 positions agree with TRBD1. The germline gives CDR1 LNHNV, CDR2 YYDKDF (reference sequence). The length of the CDR3 is 14 residues. V lost 3 bases and J lost 2; bases outside the gene matches: 2. The CDR3 DNA follows: TGTGCCACCAGCAGGGGACAGGGTACCTACGAGCAGTACTTC. Residues: CATSRGQGTYEQYF.

CDR3 in amino acids: CASSLEQGAGNSPLHF. CDR3 coding DNA: TGTGCCAGCAGCTTAGAACAGGGGGCGGGAAATTCACCCCTCCACTTT. V and J are TRBV7-8 and TRBJ1-6; 9 nucleotides agree with TRBD1. Germline V gives CDR1 SGHVS, CDR2 FQNEAQ. The V and J ends lost 1 base and 7 bases, in that order; junction bases with no gene match: 5. The CDR3 is 16 amino acids. Using reference TRBV7-8 and TRBJ1-6 for the parts outside the CDR3, the full variable domain is GAGVSQSPRYKVAKRGQDVALRCDPISGHVSLFWYQQALGQGPEFLTYFQNEAQLDKSGLPSDRFFAERPEGSVSTLKIQRTQQEDSAVYLCASSLEQGAGNSPLHFGNGTRLTVT.

Turning to this clone: The same CDR3 is also encoded by other DNA sequences in this sample. The J gene is TRBJ1-1, the V gene TRBV5-4; 8 positions agree with TRBD1. The CDR3 is 17 amino acids. Germline V gene sequence: CDR1 SGHNT, CDR2 YYREEE (reference sequence). The J segment lost 7 bases and the V segment lost 1 base, leaving 15 bases of the junction unmatched. CDR3 nucleotides: TGTGCCAGCAGCTTGATCAGGACAGGGACTCTCGCCGGTGAAGCTTTCTTT. Translated, it gives CASSLIRTGTLAGEAFF.

The chain links TRBV4-1 to TRBJ1-3; the D is unclear. Trimming took off 8 bases at V and 5 bases at J, with 19 bases between the two ends. The CDR3 covers 15 residues. Germline-derived CDR1 and CDR2 are MGHRA and YSYEKL. CDR3 protein: CASAGGRSGRNTIYF. In nucleotides, the CDR3 is TGCGCCAGCGCGGGCGGCAGATCGGGTCGAAACACCATATATTTT.

This rearrangement joins TRBV7-2 to TRBJ2-7, with 7 bases that match TRBD2. Germline CDR1 reads SGHTA; CDR2 reads FQGNSA. The V segment lost 1 base and the J segment 2 bases; nucleotides outside the gene matches: 5. This CDR3 is built from 15 residues. The CDR3 region has the DNA TGTGCCAGCAGCTTAGGGCCTAGCGGAACCTACGAGCAGTACTTC. This gives the protein CASSLGPSGTYEQYF. The entire variable domain, with the rest obtained from reference TRBV7-2 and TRBJ2-7, is as follows: GAGVSQSPSNKVTEKGKDVELRCDPISGHTALYWYRQSLGQGLEFLIYFQGNSAPDKSGLPSDRFSAERTGGSVSTLTIQRTQQEDSAVYLCASSLGPSGTYEQYFGPGTRLTVT.

The chain joins TRBV10-1 to TRBJ2-5, with 12 bases aligning to TRBD1. CDR1 and CDR2 from the germline V gene are WNHNN and SYGVQD (reference sequence). V was pared by 2 bases and J by 8 bases, with 6 bases of the junction left unmatched. The CDR3 extends over 15 amino acids. The CDR3 nucleotides read TGCGCCAGCAGTGAGGCTCCCGGGACAGGGGGCACCCAGTACTTC. As protein: CASSEAPGTGGTQYF.

The chain uses TRBV4-1 and TRBJ1-2; tentative D call: TRBD1 (6 bases). V shed 4 bases and J shed 10 bases, with 19 bases lying between them. Per the germline V gene, CDR1 is MGHRA and CDR2 is YSYEKL. The CDR3 length is 14 residues. The CDR3 sequence: CASSRVYRDNDYTF. The CDR3 nucleotides are TGCGCCAGCAGCCGAGTATACCGGGACAATGACTACACCTTC.

V usage is TRBV12-3 or TRBV12-4 and J usage is TRBJ1-4; 10 bases line up with TRBD1. Losses at the gene ends were 6 bases for V and 8 bases for J; bases not matched to a gene: 3. This CDR3 region has 13 residues. CDR3 sequence (DNA): TGTGCCAGCAGGGGGACAGGGGAGGAAAAACTGTTTTTT. Translated, it gives CASRGTGEEKLFF.

The genes are TRBV18 and TRBJ1-2; the D is unclear. The CDR3 runs to 13 residues. Per the germline V gene, CDR1 is KGHSH and CDR2 is LQKENI. V lost 2 bases and J 6 bases, leaving 10 bases between the germline ends. CDR3 bases: TGTGCCAGCTCACCAACGACGGAGGATGGCTACACCTTC. It specifies CASSPTTEDGYTF.

The chain has TRBV5-1 and TRBJ2-3, with D possibly TRBD2 on 5 matching bases. The CDR3 extends over 14 amino acids. V was trimmed by 4 bases and J by 5 bases, leaving 14 bases between them. Per germline, CDR1 SGHRS and CDR2 YFSETQ. The CDR3 spells CASSVISEGDTQYF. CDR3 sequence (DNA): TGCGCCAGCAGCGTGATCTCCGAGGGAGATACGCAGTATTTT.

This chain joins TRBV5-1 and TRBJ2-1; TRBD2 agrees at 7 bases. The ends lost 2 bases at V and 1 base at J; junction bases unmatched: 3. The CDR3 extends over 15 amino acids. Germline V gene lookup returns CDR1 SGHRS and CDR2 YFSETQ. The CDR3 is CASSFISGSYNEQFF. Here the CDR3 DNA reads TGCGCCAGCAGCTTCATTAGCGGGTCCTACAATGAGCAGTTCTTC.

This rearrangement joins TRBV4-2 to TRBJ1-1; TRBD1 matches 7 bases. The CDR3 totals 14 residues. J was trimmed by 0 bases and V by 2 bases; bases with no gene match: 0. Germline V gene sequence: CDR1 LGHNA, CDR2 YNFKEQ. For the CDR3, the DNA is TGTGCCAGCAGCCAAACAGGGGTGAACACTGAAGCTTTCTTT. Protein: CASSQTGVNTEAFF.

The chain carries TRBV28 and TRBJ2-5, with D unclear. V was clipped by 4 bases and J by 2 bases, with 11 bases between them. The CDR3 has 14 amino acids. The germline gives CDR1 MDHEN, CDR2 SYDVKM. Here the CDR3 DNA reads TGTGCCAGCAGTTCGTCCGGGTCACAAGAGACCCAGTACTTC. Its translation: CASSSSGSQETQYF.

In DNA form, the CDR3 reads TGTGCCAGCAGCCCAGGGACAGGGGCCTCCTACGAGCAGTACTTC. Translation gives CASSPGTGASYEQYF. The rearrangement uses TRBV7-9 and TRBJ2-7, with 10 bases aligning to TRBD1. The CDR3 runs 15 residues. Germline V gene sequence: CDR1 SEHNR, CDR2 FQNEAQ (reference sequence). V lost 5 bases and J lost 0; bases outside the gene matches: 4.

The chain links TRBV6-6 to TRBJ2-3; 11 positions match TRBD2. In germline, CDR1 is MNHNY, CDR2 SVGAGI (reference sequence). CDR3 length: 15 residues. V lost 3 bases to trimming and J lost 5 bases; unmatched junction nucleotides: 4. The DNA for the CDR3 is TGTGCCAGCAGTTATAGCGGGGGGGCGGTAGATACGCAGTATTTT. This gives the protein CASSYSGGAVDTQYF.

J is TRBJ1-2 and V is TRBV7-6; D gene ambiguous. V lost 1 base and J 4 bases, leaving 13 bases between the germline ends. The germline V gene has CDR1 SGHVS and CDR2 FNYEAQ. There are 15 residues in the CDR3. CDR3 sequence (DNA): TGTGCCAGCAGCTTAGACAGACGCCAATTCTATGGCTACACCTTC. It translates to CASSLDRRQFYGYTF.

This chain's CDR3 is CASSGDSSYTEAFF. CDR3 DNA sequence: TGTGCCAGCAGTGGAGACAGTTCTTACACTGAAGCTTTCTTT. J is TRBJ1-1 and V is TRBV2; maybe TRBD1 (5 bases). Germline V gene lookup returns CDR1 SNHLY and CDR2 FYNNEI. The ends were cut back, 4 bases at V and 3 bases at J, with 12 bases in the middle. The CDR3 extends over 14 amino acids.

V usage is TRBV21-1 and J usage is TRBJ1-6; the tabulated D call, TRBD1, remains unverified against the DNA. TRBV21-1 is classified as a pseudogene. This CDR3 contains 15 residues. Here the CDR3 reads CASSATGGDNSPLHF. CDR3 coding DNA: TGTGCCAGCAGCGCGACAGGGGGCGATAATTCACCCCTCCACTTT.